Listed below are T cell receptor beta chains from one sample, sequenced in a study of PD-1 blockade in classical Hodgkin lymphoma. Assay: immunoSEQ multiplex PCR; the TCRdb copy retains only in-frame clones and omits some. The sample carries roughly 140,000 clones, about 81% recorded once. The source was peripheral blood mononuclear cells (PBMCs), collected before the second cycle of nivolumab. The origin of the receptors is a human donor with classical Hodgkin lymphoma. The CDR3 runs from the conserved cysteine through the conserved F or W. Fields, in order: J gene, V gene, D gene, clone size, CDR3 protein, CDR3 DNA. The D gene is left open where the match is weak. Clone size appears in some rows only: once, few, many, or a class for an expanded clone.

>TRBJ2-3|TRBV9|.|.
CASSVEGGTDTQYF
TGTGCCAGCAGCGTAGAAGGGGGAACAGATACGCAGTATTTT
>TRBJ1-4|TRBV4-3|.|.
CASSQDDSARRDNNEKLFF
TGCGCCAGCAGCCAAGATGATTCGGCGAGAAGGGATAACAATGAAAAACTGTTTTTT
>TRBJ1-1|TRBV18|.|.
CASSGGAGVNTEAFF
TGTGCCAGCTCGGGAGGGGCGGGCGTGAACACTGAAGCTTTCTTT
>TRBJ2-1|TRBV5-4|.|.
CASTPLGYDNEQFF
TGTGCCAGCACCCCCCTAGGGTACGACAATGAGCAGTTCTTC
>TRBJ2-7|TRBV11-2|TRBD2|.
CASSFTSGGSYEQYF
TGTGCCAGCAGCTTCACTAGCGGGGGCTCCTACGAGCAGTACTTC
>TRBJ1-4|TRBV6-5|.|.
CASSYLQGSEKLFF
TGTGCCAGCAGTTACTTACAGGGAAGTGAAAAACTGTTTTTT
>TRBJ1-6|TRBV6-5|TRBD1|.
CASSLDRGGNSPLHF
TGTGCCAGCAGTCTCGACAGGGGAGGTAATTCACCCCTCCACTTT
>TRBJ1-1|TRBV5-4|.|.
CASSPTGSTEAFF
TGCGCCAGCAGCCCGACCGGGAGCACTGAAGCTTTCTTT
>TRBJ2-5|TRBV5-4|.|.
CASSPEGRETQYF
TGTGCCAGCAGCCCGGAGGGGCGTGAGACCCAGTACTTC
>TRBJ1-2|TRBV19|.|.
CASTHGPANYGYTF
TGTGCCAGTACCCACGGTCCAGCTAACTATGGCTACACCTTC
>TRBJ2-7|TRBV7-3|.|once
CASSWGPSYEQYF
TGTGCCAGCAGTTGGGGACCTTCCTACGAGCAGTACTTC